The 13 T cell receptor beta chains reported below all come from one sample, sequenced in a study of identical twins. MiXCR, applied by TCRdb to the 5' RACE reads, yields one record per CDR3 protein. This sample carries around 280,000 distinct CDR3 sequences, under 9.5% of them seen once, and the ten largest clones take around 2.1%. A further study also used this sample, focusing on yellow fever vaccine responses in identical twins.

What was sequenced was memory (CD45RO+) T cells sorted from blood. The origin of the receptors is a woman between 18 and 29 years old in good health.

This clonotype was observed at least ten times. The J gene is TRBJ1-5, the V gene TRBV28, with TRBD1 as a possible D gene (5 bases). Between the trimmed V and J ends, which lost 6 bases and 1 base, there was a span of 16 bases. Germline V gene lookup returns CDR1 MDHEN and CDR2 SYDVKM. The CDR3 totals 16 residues. CDR3 in amino acids: CASRTVGRMSNQPQHF. As DNA, the CDR3 is TGTGCCAGCAGGACAGTTGGAAGGATGAGCAATCAGCCCCAGCATTTT. The whole variable domain, filled in from reference TRBV28 and TRBJ1-5, reads DVKVTQSSRYLVKRTGEKVFLECVQDMDHENMFWYRQDPGLGLRLIYFSYDVKMKEKGDIPEGYSVSREKKERFSLILESASTNQTSMYLCASRTVGRMSNQPQHFGDGTRLSIL.

This clonotype was counted between two and nine times. The chain is built from TRBV14 and TRBJ2-2, with D possibly matching TRBD1 (6 bases). Per the germline V gene, CDR1 is SGHDN and CDR2 is FVKESK. The CDR3 consists of 15 residues. The V gene lost 5 bases and the J gene lost 6 bases, with 16 bases spanning the gap. CDR3 sequence: CASSFQGGGAGELFF. The CDR3 DNA is TGTGCCAGCAGCTTTCAGGGTGGGGGCGCCGGGGAGCTGTTTTTT.

This clonotype was found many times. The chain uses TRBV11-2 and TRBJ1-3; possible D gene TRBD1, 5 bases. V lost 5 bases and J 0 bases, leaving 14 bases between the germline ends. Germline V gene data show CDR1 as SGHAT and CDR2 as FQNNGV. This CDR3 has 16 amino acids. The CDR3 nucleotides read TGTGCCAGCAGCACTACACCGACAGCCTCTGGAAACACCATATATTTT. Protein: CASSTTPTASGNTIYF.

This sequence joins TRBV7-7 and TRBJ1-5; D remains ambiguous. The length of the CDR3 is 13 residues. Deletions cut 1 base from V and 6 bases from J, with 7 bases between. CDR1 and CDR2 (germline): SSHAT, FNYEAQ (reference sequence). CDR3 loop: CASSLDRFQPQHF. In nucleotides, the CDR3 is TGTGCCAGCAGCTTAGACCGGTTTCAGCCCCAGCATTTT.

This clonotype came up a few times. The chain carries TRBV10-2 and TRBJ1-5; 7 nucleotides agree with TRBD1. CDR3 size: 14 residues. V was pared by 5 bases and J by 7 bases, with 8 bases of the junction left unmatched. Germline values: CDR1 WSHSY, CDR2 SAAADI. The CDR3 nucleotides are TGCGCCAGCAGTAACAGGGGATTGGTCCAGCCCCAGCATTTT. Amino acids: CASSNRGLVQPQHF.

Ten or more counts support this clonotype. The chain couples TRBV25-1 to TRBJ2-7, with a weak D call TRBD1 (5 bases). CDR3 length equals 14 residues. The V gene's germline CDR1 is MGHDK and CDR2 SYGVNS. Trimming pared 7 bases from V and 0 bases from J, leaving 13 bases between. The CDR3 loop reads CASMGWGNSYEQYF. The CDR3 nucleotides are TGTGCCAGCATGGGTTGGGGCAACTCCTACGAGCAGTACTTC.

This clonotype occurred many times. The chain employs TRBV5-1 and TRBJ1-1; D gene unclear. This CDR3 has 14 residues. The ends were cut back, 0 bases at V and 1 base at J, with 7 bases in the middle. Per germline, CDR1 SGHRS and CDR2 YFSETQ. CDR3 region: CASSLARSNTEAFF. In nucleotides, the CDR3 is TGCGCCAGCAGCTTGGCCAGGTCGAACACTGAAGCTTTCTTT.

This clonotype has more than one count but fewer than ten. This sequence joins TRBV6-1 and TRBJ1-1, with 10 bases identical to TRBD1. V was clipped by 7 bases and J by 6 bases; unmatched bases: 8. The length of the CDR3 is 14 residues. The germline gives CDR1 MNHNS, CDR2 SASEGT. CDR3 nucleotide sequence: TGTGCCAGCACCCGGGGACAGGGGAGAGCTGAAGCTTTCTTT. It yields the protein CASTRGQGRAEAFF.

CDR3 bases: TGTGCCACCAGCGGTGGGGCTGGGACAGGAGAGAACTATGGCTACACCTTC. Amino acids: CATSGGAGTGENYGYTF. The chain joins TRBV15 to TRBJ1-2; 8 bases map to TRBD1. The CDR3 consists of 17 residues. Per germline, CDR1 LNHNV and CDR2 YYDKDF (reference sequence). Trimming removed 5 bases from V and 2 bases from J; junction bases left unmatched: 13.

This clonotype appeared many times. The gene calls are TRBV29-1 and TRBJ1-1, with 10 bases lining up with TRBD1. Germline V gene data show CDR1 as SQVTM and CDR2 as ANQGSEA. The CDR3 sequence is 12 residues long. Trimming cost V 7 bases and J 3 bases; bases outside gene matches: 2. CDR3 sequence reads: CSAGQGDTEAFF. The CDR3 region has the DNA TGCAGCGCCGGACAGGGGGACACTGAAGCTTTCTTT.

This clonotype was seen many times. V is TRBV3-1 and J is TRBJ1-2; D not resolved. CDR1 is LGHDT, CDR2 YNNKEL, per germline (reference sequence). This CDR3 comprises 14 residues. Trimming shortened V by 4 bases and J by 0 bases, and 9 bases separated the two germline ends. In nucleotides, the CDR3 is TGTGCCAGCAGCCCGATCGGGGCTAACTATGGCTACACCTTC. Its translation: CASSPIGANYGYTF.

This chain connects TRBV6-1 to TRBJ1-2; perhaps TRBD1 as D (5 bases). Trimming stripped 7 bases from V and 5 bases from J, with 14 bases between. Germline CDR1 reads MNHNS; CDR2 reads SASEGT. The CDR3 spans 13 residues. The DNA of the CDR3 is TGTGCCAGCACCCGAGGGACCGGGTATGGCTACACCTTC. This encodes CASTRGTGYGYTF.

This clonotype appeared many times. The chain links TRBV12-3 or TRBV12-4 to TRBJ1-2; D possibly corresponds to TRBD1 (6 bases). The ends were cut back, 2 bases at V and 8 bases at J, with 15 bases in the middle. CDR3 size: 14 residues. CDR3 sequence (DNA): TGTGCCAGCAGTTTATTAGGGGGATCTGGAGGCTACACCTTC. This encodes CASSLLGGSGGYTF.